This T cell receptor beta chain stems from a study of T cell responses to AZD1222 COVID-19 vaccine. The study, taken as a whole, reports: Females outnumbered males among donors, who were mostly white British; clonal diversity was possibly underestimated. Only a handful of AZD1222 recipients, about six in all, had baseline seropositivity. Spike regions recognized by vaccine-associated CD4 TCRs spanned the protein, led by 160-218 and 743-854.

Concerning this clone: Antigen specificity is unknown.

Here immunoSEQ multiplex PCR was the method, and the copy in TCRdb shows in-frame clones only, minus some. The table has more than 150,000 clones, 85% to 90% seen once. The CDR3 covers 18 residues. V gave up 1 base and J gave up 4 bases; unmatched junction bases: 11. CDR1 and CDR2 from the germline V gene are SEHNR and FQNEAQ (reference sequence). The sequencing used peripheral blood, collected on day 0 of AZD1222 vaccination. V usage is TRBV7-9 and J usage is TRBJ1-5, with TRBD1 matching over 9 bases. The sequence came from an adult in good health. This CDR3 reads CASSLGGGGTGNNQPQHF. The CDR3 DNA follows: TGTGCCAGCAGCTTAGGTGGAGGGGGGACAGGGAATAATCAGCCCCAGCATTTT.